This TCR beta chain was documented in a study of human T cells and chemical hapten exposure. Study results and caveats: There were significantly more large CDR3 similarity clusters among expanded TCRs than among controls.

TCRdb re-called the RACE reads with MiXCR, one entry per CDR3 protein. The table shows about 180,000 distinct CDR3 sequences, with 25% to 30% occurring only once. V lost 10 bases and J lost 2; bases outside the gene matches: 5. CDR3 length: 12 residues. Per germline, CDR1 ENHRY and CDR2 SYGVKD. Remarks on this clonotype: The antigen remains undetermined.

Time point of the sample: pre-sensitization, week 0. The treatment is: therapeutic diphenylcyclopropenone sensitization with weekly scalp DPC. This chain links TRBV10-3 with TRBJ2-7; 7 bases agree with TRBD2. This clonotype was obtained from a woman aged 30 to 39 with alopecia areata. Some clones in this sample may be carry-over from other donors' samples. Specimen: whole blood, collected in connection with sensitization to the hapten diphenylcyclopropenone (DPC). CDR3 sequence: CATGTTPYEQYF. In DNA form, the CDR3 reads TGTGCCACCGGGACTACCCCCTACGAGCAGTACTTC.